A selection of T cell receptor beta chains follows, all from one sample in a study of HIV-infected children after antiretroviral therapy interruption. From the 3' RACE reads, TCRdb called clonotypes with MiXCR, one entry per CDR3 protein. The data hold tens of thousands of distinct CDR3 sequences, with more than 3.5% observed a single time. The sample in question was CD45RA+ CD4+ T cells from PBMCs, pooled from several time points, obtained from a donor given antiretroviral therapy, either interrupted or continuous. These receptors were obtained from a pool of human donors with HIV. The CDR3 runs from the conserved cysteine through the conserved F or W. Fields, in order: V gene, clone size, D gene, J gene, CDR3 DNA, CDR3 protein. The D gene is left open where the match is weak. Part of the rows lack a size; the others show once, few, many or a class for expanded clones.

v_gene: TRBV5-1; abundance: many; d_gene: TRBD1; j_gene: TRBJ1-5; CDR3nt: TGCGCCAGCAGCCTGGAGGGGGCGTCTAGCAATCAGCCCCAGCATTTT; CDR3aa: CASSLEGASSNQPQHF
v_gene: TRBV2; abundance: many; d_gene: NA; j_gene: TRBJ2-2; CDR3nt: TGTGCCAGCAGTCGACAGACTAACACCGGGGAGCTGTTTTTT; CDR3aa: CASSRQTNTGELFF
v_gene: TRBV12-3/TRBV12-4; abundance: many; d_gene: NA; j_gene: TRBJ2-7; CDR3nt: TGTGCCAGCAGTTTTGGGTACAGGGCCCCCGAGCAGTACTTC; CDR3aa: CASSFGYRAPEQYF
v_gene: TRBV29-1; abundance: few; d_gene: TRBD2; j_gene: TRBJ2-5; CDR3nt: TGCAGCGTCACGACTAGCGGAGAGACCCAGTACTTC; CDR3aa: CSVTTSGETQYF
v_gene: TRBV7-9; abundance: NA; d_gene: TRBD1; j_gene: TRBJ2-2; CDR3nt: TGTGCCAGCAGCTTAACTTCCGGGACAGGGCAAACCGGGGAGCTGTTTTTT; CDR3aa: CASSLTSGTGQTGELFF
v_gene: TRBV12-3/TRBV12-4; abundance: few; d_gene: TRBD1; j_gene: TRBJ1-6; CDR3nt: TGTGCCAGCACCCGACAGGGTAATTCACCCCTCCACTTT; CDR3aa: CASTRQGNSPLHF
v_gene: TRBV5-4; abundance: many; d_gene: NA; j_gene: TRBJ2-5; CDR3nt: TGTGCCAGCAGCCCCGACCTGAAAGAGACCCAGTACTTC; CDR3aa: CASSPDLKETQYF
v_gene: TRBV21-1; abundance: many; d_gene: NA; j_gene: TRBJ2-7; CDR3nt: TGTGCCAGCCATTACGAGCAGTACTTC; CDR3aa: CASHYEQYF
v_gene: TRBV11-3; abundance: many; d_gene: NA; j_gene: TRBJ1-6; CDR3nt: TGTGCCAGCAGCTTCACAATGACCGACTCACCCCTCCACTTT; CDR3aa: CASSFTMTDSPLHF
v_gene: TRBV12-3/TRBV12-4; abundance: many; d_gene: NA; j_gene: TRBJ1-4; CDR3nt: TGTGCCAGTTTAGAACGGGCCGTTAATGAAAAACTGTTTTTT; CDR3aa: CASLERAVNEKLFF
v_gene: TRBV2; abundance: NA; d_gene: TRBD1; j_gene: TRBJ2-2; CDR3nt: TGTGCCAGCACCATTGCCCGGGACAGGAGAACCGGGGAGCTGTTTTTT; CDR3aa: CASTIARDRRTGELFF
v_gene: TRBV7-2; abundance: many; d_gene: NA; j_gene: TRBJ1-1; CDR3nt: TGTGCCAGCAGCTTAAACCAGAACACTGAAGCTTTCTTT; CDR3aa: CASSLNQNTEAFF